What follows describes a single T cell receptor beta chain. Its antigen remains unknown. 60 Vbeta and 13 Jbeta primers were used in PCR. Using immunoSEQ multiplex PCR, the repertoire was profiled, and TCRdb retains in-frame clones only, with some absent. The sample has roughly 130,000 clones; about 84% are singletons. This sample is part of a study of cytomegalovirus exposure and HLA in healthy donors. Study-wide findings and caveats: The authors listed some 160 TCR beta chains as cytomegalovirus-associated. Later analysis suggested links between common viral pathogens and several top significant clusters.

V shed 6 bases and J shed 4 bases, with 6 bases lying between them. CDR1 is MNHNS, CDR2 SASEGT, per germline. CDR3 size: 11 residues. Material: PBMCs. The chain has TRBV6-1 and TRBJ1-2, with D possibly matching TRBD1 (5 bases). The receptor was isolated from a boy younger than 18 in good health and CMV-seronegative. CDR3 DNA sequence: TGTGCCAGCAGCCAGGGCTATGGCTACACCTTC. It is translated as CASSQGYGYTF.